These T cell receptor beta chains were read from a single sample in a study of T cells after yellow fever vaccination. Each CDR3 protein is one row after TCRdb ran MiXCR on the 5' RACE reads. The sample contains about 300,000 distinct CDR3 sequences, 8.5% to 10% of which appear only once. This specimen consisted of CD4+ T cells sorted from PBMCs, obtained 5 days after the yellow fever booster vaccination. All receptors come from a man between 18 and 35 years old who received the YFV17D yellow fever vaccine. The conserved cysteine and the conserved F or W are not part of the CDR3 here. Expanded clones are given a class, and other clones once, few, many or no size at all.

NA TRBJ1-1 TRBV5-1 ASRIGYGTEAF
few TRBJ2-3 TRBV5-1 ASSLGTERTDTQY
many TRBJ2-7 TRBV10-3 AIRTGVEQY
many TRBJ1-6 TRBV7-2 ASSLGQGKGSYNSPLH
few TRBJ2-7 TRBV5-1 ASSAPAVGEQY
few TRBJ2-5 TRBV18 ASSPLLAGGPTQETQY
NA TRBJ2-7 TRBV12-3/TRBV12-4 ASRFGTGAHYEQY
NA TRBJ2-3 TRBV7-3 ASSPTGHEGDTQY
few TRBJ2-5 TRBV20-1 SARDRTGRETQY
NA TRBJ1-2 TRBV29-1 SVEEGPAWGYT
few TRBJ2-3 TRBV9 ASSARAGTSTDTQY
few TRBJ2-1 TRBV5-1 ASSPTSGYNEQF
many TRBJ2-4 TRBV15 ATSPRFIAGLAKNIQY
many TRBJ2-4 TRBV4-2 ASSLGKAKNIQY
few TRBJ2-6 TRBV6-2/TRBV6-3 ASSPYGSGANVLT
NA TRBJ1-5 TRBV6-1 ASSRIGTGNQPQH
NA TRBJ1-2 TRBV28 ASKVGGANYGYT
many TRBJ1-1 TRBV7-2 ASSLRMNTEAF
NA TRBJ2-1 TRBV12-3/TRBV12-4 ASSFVGDSYNEQF
NA TRBJ2-3 TRBV10-2 ASSRYSVGTSTDTQY
NA TRBJ1-1 TRBV2 ASKVGGTTNTEAF
NA TRBJ2-2 TRBV27 ASGKPDEYTGELF
few TRBJ1-2 TRBV27 ASSRPPGFGYT
many TRBJ2-1 TRBV15 ATSRVGRGGNEQF
NA TRBJ2-2 TRBV3-1 ASQLAGINTGELF
NA TRBJ1-1 TRBV19 ASGTGRNTEAF
many TRBJ2-7 TRBV6-2/TRBV6-3 ASSGASYEQY
many TRBJ1-1 TRBV3-1 ASSQDSSSSAF
few TRBJ2-5 TRBV5-1 ASSPGDQETQY
few TRBJ2-3 TRBV27 ASSSQDSTDTQY
few TRBJ2-1 TRBV12-3/TRBV12-4 ASSLALTSFYNEQF
few TRBJ1-6 TRBV7-2 ASSSRWVGNSPLH
NA TRBJ1-4 TRBV7-2 ASSEGRANEKLF
few TRBJ1-1 TRBV12-3/TRBV12-4 ASSYGHRANTEAF
NA TRBJ2-1 TRBV2 ASSDLPGDEQF
many TRBJ2-7 TRBV2 ASKEQGSSYEQY
NA TRBJ1-1 TRBV28 ASSFLARNTEAF
many TRBJ1-3 TRBV6-1 ASSEYGQGRSGNTIY
few TRBJ2-5 TRBV11-2 ASTPNGGQETQY
many TRBJ2-5 TRBV3-1 ATASEGQETQY
many TRBJ1-6 TRBV30 AWSVSGRGRRNSPLH
few TRBJ1-2 TRBV6-5 ASRVQGEGGYT
NA TRBJ2-1 TRBV28 ASSSAGTSGGATYNEQF
few TRBJ2-2 TRBV10-3 AISGYRLAGPGELF
NA TRBJ1-1 TRBV6-6 ASSYRDTEAF
many TRBJ2-4 TRBV6-5 ASSGLDNIQY
few TRBJ2-5 TRBV18 ASSPGGSQETQY
many TRBJ2-1 TRBV7-2 ASRRTSGGAGEQF
few TRBJ2-7 TRBV20-1 SADRGDRAFYEQY
NA TRBJ2-3 TRBV29-1 SVGRPGSSNGVID
few TRBJ2-1 TRBV11-2 ASSSIAGRYNEQF
few TRBJ2-1 TRBV2 ASSGVGYNEQF
few TRBJ2-2 TRBV5-1 ASSLGLAGARDTGELF
few TRBJ2-1 TRBV20-1 SVSPGGAAYNEQF
many TRBJ2-1 TRBV2 ASRYYNEQF